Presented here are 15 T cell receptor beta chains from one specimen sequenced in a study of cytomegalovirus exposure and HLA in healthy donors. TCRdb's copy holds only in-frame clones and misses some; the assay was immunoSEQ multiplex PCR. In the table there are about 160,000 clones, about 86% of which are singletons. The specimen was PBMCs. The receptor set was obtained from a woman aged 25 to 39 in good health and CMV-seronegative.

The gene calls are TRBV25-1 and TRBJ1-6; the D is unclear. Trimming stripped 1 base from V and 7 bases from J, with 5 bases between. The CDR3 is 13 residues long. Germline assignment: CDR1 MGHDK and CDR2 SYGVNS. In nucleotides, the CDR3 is TGTGCCAGCAGTGAATTTGGGAATTCACCCCTCCACTTT. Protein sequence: CASSEFGNSPLHF.

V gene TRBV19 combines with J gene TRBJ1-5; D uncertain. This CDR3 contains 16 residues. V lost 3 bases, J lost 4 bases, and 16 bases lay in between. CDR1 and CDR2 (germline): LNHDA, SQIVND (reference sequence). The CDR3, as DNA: TGTGCCAGTAGTATCGTAGTCGGGCAGAGAAATCAGCCCCAGCATTTT. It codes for CASSIVVGQRNQPQHF.

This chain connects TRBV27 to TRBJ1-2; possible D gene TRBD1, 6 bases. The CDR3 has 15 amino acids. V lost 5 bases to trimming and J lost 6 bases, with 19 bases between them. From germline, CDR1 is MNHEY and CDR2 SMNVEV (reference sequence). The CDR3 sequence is CASSPHLQGTNGYTF. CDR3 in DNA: TGTGCCAGCAGTCCCCACCTACAGGGTACGAATGGCTACACCTTC.

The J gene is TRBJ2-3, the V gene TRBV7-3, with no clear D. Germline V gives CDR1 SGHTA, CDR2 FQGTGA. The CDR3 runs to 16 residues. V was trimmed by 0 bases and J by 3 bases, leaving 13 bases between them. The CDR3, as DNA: TGTGCCAGCAGCTTAACGGCTAGTCGGTTAACAGATACGCAGTATTTT. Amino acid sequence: CASSLTASRLTDTQYF.

CDR3 in DNA: TGTGCCAGTAGTCCAGCGGGGGGACAGACCGCGACGCAGTATTTT. It encodes CASSPAGGQTATQYF. The chain combines TRBV19 with TRBJ2-3; TRBD2 aligns across 9 bases. Germline assignment: CDR1 LNHDA and CDR2 SQIVND (reference sequence). The CDR3 extends over 15 amino acids. The trim removed 5 bases at V and 9 bases at J, leaving 12 bases unmatched.

CDR3 sequence: CASSFPRGAGTGELFF. The CDR3 region has the DNA TGTGCCAGCAGCTTCCCCAGGGGGGCGGGCACCGGGGAGCTGTTTTTT. The V gene is TRBV7-2, the J gene TRBJ2-2; D might be TRBD1 (7 bases). The germline V gene has CDR1 SGHTA and CDR2 FQGNSA. The CDR3 extends over 16 amino acids. V was cut by 3 bases and J by 4 bases, with 15 bases left in between.

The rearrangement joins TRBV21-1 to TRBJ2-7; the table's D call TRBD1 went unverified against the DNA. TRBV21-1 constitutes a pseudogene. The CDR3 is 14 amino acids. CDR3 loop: CASSLRDSGYEQYF. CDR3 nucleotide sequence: TGTGCCAGCAGTCTCCGGGACAGCGGCTACGAGCAGTACTTC.

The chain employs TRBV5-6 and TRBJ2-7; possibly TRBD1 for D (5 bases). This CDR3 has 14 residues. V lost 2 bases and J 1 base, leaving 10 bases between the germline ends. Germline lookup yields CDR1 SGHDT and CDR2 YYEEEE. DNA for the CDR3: TGTGCCAGCAGCTTACTCAGGACATCCTACGAGCAGTACTTC. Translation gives CASSLLRTSYEQYF.

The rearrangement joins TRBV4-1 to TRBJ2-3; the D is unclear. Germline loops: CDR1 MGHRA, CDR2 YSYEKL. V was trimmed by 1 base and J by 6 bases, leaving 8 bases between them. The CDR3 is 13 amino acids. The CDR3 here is CASSQGPGDTQYF. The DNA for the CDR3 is TGCGCCAGCAGCCAAGGCCCTGGCGATACGCAGTATTTT.

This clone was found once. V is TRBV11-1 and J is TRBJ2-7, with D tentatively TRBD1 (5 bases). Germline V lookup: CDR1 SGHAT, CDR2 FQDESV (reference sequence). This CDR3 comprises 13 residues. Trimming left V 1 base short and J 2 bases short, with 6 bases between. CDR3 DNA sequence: TGTGCCAGCAGCTTAGAAGGGGCCTACGAGCAGTACTTC. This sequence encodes CASSLEGAYEQYF.

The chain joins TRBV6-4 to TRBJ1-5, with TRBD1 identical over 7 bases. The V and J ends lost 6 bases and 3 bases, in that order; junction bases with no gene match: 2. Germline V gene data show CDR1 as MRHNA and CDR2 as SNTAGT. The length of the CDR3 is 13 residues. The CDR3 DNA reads TGTGCCAGCAGCACAGGGGCCAATCAGCCCCAGCATTTT. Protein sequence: CASSTGANQPQHF.

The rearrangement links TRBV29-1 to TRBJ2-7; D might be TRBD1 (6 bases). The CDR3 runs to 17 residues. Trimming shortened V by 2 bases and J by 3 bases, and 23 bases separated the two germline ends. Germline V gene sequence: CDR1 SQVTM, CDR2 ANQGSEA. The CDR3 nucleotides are TGCAGCGTTGAAAAAAGTCGGGACGGACAGCGGTTCTACGAGCAGTACTTC. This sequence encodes CSVEKSRDGQRFYEQYF.

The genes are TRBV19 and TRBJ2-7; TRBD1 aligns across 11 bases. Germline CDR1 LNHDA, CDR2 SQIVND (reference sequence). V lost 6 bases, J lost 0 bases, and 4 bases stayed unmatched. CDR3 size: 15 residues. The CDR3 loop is CASSPGTGGSYEQYF. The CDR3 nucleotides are TGTGCCAGTAGCCCCGGGACAGGGGGCTCCTACGAGCAGTACTTC.

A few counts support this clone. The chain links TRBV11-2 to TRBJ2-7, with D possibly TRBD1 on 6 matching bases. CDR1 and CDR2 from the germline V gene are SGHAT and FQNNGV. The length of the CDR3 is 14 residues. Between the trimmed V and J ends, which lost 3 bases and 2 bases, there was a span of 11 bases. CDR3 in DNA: TGTGCCAGCAGCTTTAGACAGGTACCCTACGAGCAGTACTTC. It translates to CASSFRQVPYEQYF.

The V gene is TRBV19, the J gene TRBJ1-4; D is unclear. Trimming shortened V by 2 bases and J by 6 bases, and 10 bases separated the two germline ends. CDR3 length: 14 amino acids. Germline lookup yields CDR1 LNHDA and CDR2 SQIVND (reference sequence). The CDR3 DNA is TGTGCCAGTAGTATAAGGGCAGGAGATGAAAAACTGTTTTTT. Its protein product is CASSIRAGDEKLFF.